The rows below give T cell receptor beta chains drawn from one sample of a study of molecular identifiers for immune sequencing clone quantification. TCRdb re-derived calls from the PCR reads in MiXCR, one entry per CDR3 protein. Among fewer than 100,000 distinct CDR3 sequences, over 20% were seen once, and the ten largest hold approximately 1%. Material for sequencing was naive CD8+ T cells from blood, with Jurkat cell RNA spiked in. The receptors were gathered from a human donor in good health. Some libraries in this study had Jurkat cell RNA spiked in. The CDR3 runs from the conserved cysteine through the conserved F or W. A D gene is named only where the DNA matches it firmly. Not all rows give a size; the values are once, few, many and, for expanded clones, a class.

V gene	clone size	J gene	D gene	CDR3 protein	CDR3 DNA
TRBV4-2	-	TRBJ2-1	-	CASSHREGENEQFF	TGTGCCAGCAGCCATCGCGAGGGGGAGAATGAGCAGTTCTTC
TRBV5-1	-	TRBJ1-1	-	CASSWGASEAFF	TGCGCCAGCAGCTGGGGCGCCTCTGAAGCTTTCTTT
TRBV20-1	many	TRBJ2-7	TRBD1	CSASRPGQEFSYEQYF	TGCAGTGCTAGCAGACCGGGACAGGAATTTTCTTACGAGCAGTACTTC
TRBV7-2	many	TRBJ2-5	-	CASSPGFYQETQYF	TGTGCCAGCAGCCCGGGGTTCTATCAAGAGACCCAGTACTTC
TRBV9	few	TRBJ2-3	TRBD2	CASSAPASGGTSTDTQYF	TGTGCCAGCAGCGCCCCTGCTAGCGGGGGGACGAGCACAGATACGCAGTATTTT
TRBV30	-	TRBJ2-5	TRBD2	CARAGGPETQYF	TGTGCCCGAGCGGGGGGGCCGGAGACCCAGTACTTC
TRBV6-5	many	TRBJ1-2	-	CASRFRTEPYGYTF	TGTGCCAGCAGATTCCGGACAGAACCGTATGGCTACACCTTC
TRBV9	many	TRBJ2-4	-	CASSNYRDTIFRAKNIQYF	TGTGCCAGCAGCAATTACCGGGACACCATATTTCGAGCCAAAAACATTCAGTACTTC
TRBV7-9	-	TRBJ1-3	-	CASSLAAVPGNTIYF	TGTGCCAGCAGCTTAGCGGCGGTTCCTGGAAACACCATATATTTT
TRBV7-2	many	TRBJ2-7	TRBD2	CASSWTSSYEQYF	TGTGCCAGCAGCTGGACTAGCTCCTACGAGCAGTACTTC
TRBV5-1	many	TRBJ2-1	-	CASSLGPQTDGEQFF	TGCGCCAGCAGCTTGGGGCCCCAGACGGACGGTGAGCAGTTCTTC
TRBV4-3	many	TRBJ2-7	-	CASSQDLGSSYEQYF	TGCGCCAGCAGCCAAGATCTGGGGAGCTCCTACGAGCAGTACTTC
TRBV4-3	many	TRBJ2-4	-	CASSHGRGKNIQYF	TGCGCCAGCAGCCATGGCCGGGGCAAAAACATTCAGTACTTC
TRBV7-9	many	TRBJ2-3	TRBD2	CASSLVFTPNSGGTTDTQYF	TGTGCCAGCAGCTTAGTTTTTACCCCCAATAGCGGGGGTACCACAGATACGCAGTATTTT
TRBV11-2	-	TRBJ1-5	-	CASSLYGGDNQPQHF	TGTGCCAGCAGCTTATACGGTGGGGACAATCAGCCCCAGCATTTT
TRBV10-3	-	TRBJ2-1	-	CAISESSTSYNEQFF	TGTGCCATCAGTGAGTCAAGCACATCCTACAATGAGCAGTTCTTC
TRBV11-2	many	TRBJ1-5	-	CASSFHGGLDQPQHF	TGTGCCAGCAGCTTCCACGGGGGCTTAGACCAGCCCCAGCATTTT
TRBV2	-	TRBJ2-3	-	CASTRAGTDTQYF	TGTGCCAGCACCAGGGCGGGGACAGATACGCAGTATTTT
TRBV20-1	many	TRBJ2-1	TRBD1	CSARDITRDRAPYNEQFF	TGCAGTGCTAGAGATATCACCCGGGACAGGGCCCCCTACAATGAGCAGTTCTTC
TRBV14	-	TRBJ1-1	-	CASSQDNRRLRNNTEAFF	TGTGCCAGCAGCCAAGATAACAGACGCCTCAGAAATAACACTGAAGCTTTCTTT
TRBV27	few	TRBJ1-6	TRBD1	CASSYQGGGNSPLHF	TGTGCCAGCAGCTACCAGGGGGGGGGAAATTCACCCCTCCACTTT
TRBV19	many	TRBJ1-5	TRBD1	CASSTLQGAEQPQHF	TGTGCCAGTAGTACCTTACAGGGGGCAGAGCAGCCCCAGCATTTT
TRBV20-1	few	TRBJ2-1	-	CSVRPYNEQFF	TGCAGTGTCCGACCCTACAATGAGCAGTTCTTC